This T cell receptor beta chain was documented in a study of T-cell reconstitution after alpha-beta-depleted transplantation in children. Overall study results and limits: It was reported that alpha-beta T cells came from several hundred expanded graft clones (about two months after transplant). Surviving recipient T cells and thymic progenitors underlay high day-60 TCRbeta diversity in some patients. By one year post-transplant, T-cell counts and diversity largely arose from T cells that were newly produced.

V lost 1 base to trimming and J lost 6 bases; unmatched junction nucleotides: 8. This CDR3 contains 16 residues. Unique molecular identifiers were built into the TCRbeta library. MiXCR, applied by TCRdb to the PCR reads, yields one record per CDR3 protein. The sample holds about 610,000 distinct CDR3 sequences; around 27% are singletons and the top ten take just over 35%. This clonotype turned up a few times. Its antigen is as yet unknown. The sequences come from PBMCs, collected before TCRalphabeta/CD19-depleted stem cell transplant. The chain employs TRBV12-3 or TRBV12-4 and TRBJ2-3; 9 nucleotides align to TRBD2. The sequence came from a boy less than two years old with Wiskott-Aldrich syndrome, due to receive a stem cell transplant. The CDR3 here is CASSLGAGGPRDTQYF. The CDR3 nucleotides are TGTGCCAGCAGTTTAGGCGCGGGAGGGCCGCGGGATACGCAGTATTTT.